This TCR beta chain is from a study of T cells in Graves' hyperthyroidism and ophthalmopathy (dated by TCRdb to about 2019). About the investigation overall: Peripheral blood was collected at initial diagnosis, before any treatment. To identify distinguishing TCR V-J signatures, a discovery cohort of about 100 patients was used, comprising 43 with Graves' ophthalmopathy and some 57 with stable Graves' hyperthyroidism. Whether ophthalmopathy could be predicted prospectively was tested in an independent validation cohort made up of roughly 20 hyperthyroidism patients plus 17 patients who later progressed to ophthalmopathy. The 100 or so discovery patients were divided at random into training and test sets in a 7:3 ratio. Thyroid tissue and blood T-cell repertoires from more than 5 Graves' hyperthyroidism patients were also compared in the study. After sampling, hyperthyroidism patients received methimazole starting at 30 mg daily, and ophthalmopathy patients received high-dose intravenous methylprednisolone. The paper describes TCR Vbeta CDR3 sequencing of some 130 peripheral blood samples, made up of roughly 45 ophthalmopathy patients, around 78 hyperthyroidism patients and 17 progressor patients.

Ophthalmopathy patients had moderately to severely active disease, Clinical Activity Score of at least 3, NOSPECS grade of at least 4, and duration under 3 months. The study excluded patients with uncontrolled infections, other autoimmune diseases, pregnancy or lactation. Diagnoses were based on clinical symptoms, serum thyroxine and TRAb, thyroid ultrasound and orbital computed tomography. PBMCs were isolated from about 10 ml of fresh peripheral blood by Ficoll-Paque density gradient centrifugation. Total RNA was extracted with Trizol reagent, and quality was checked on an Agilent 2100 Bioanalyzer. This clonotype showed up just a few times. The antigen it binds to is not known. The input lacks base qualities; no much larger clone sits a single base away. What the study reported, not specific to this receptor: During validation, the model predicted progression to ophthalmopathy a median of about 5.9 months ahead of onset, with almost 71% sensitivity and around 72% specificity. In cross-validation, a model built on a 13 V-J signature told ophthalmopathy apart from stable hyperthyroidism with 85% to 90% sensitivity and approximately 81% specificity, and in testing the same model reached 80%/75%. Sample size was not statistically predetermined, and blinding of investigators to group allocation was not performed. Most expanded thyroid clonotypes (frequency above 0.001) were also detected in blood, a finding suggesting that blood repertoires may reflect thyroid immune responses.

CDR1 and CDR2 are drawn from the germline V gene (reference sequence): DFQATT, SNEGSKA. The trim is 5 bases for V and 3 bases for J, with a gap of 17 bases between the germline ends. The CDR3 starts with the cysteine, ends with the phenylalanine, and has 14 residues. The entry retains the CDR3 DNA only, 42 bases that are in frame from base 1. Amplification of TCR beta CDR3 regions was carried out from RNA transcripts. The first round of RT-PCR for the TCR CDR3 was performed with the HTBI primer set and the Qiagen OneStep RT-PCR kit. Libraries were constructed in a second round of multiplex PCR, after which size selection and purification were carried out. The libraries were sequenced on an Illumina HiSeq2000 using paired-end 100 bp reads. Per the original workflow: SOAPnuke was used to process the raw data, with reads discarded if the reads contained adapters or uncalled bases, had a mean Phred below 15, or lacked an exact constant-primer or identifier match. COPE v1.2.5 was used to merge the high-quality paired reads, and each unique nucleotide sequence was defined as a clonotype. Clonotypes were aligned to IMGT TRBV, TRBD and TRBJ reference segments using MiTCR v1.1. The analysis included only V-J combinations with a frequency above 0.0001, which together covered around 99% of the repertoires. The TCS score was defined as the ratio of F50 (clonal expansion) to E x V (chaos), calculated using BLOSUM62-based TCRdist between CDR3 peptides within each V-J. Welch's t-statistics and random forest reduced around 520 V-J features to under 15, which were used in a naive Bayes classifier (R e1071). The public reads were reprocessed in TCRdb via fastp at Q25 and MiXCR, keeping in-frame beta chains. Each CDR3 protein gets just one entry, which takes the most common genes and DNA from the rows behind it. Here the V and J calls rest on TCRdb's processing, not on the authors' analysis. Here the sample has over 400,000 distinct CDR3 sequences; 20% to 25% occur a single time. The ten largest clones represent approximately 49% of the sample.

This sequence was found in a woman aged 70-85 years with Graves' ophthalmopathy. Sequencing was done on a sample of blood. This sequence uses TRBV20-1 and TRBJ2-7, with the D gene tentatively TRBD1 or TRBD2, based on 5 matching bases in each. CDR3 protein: CSAGTHRRLYEQYF. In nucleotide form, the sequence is TGCAGTGCTGGGACCCACCGGAGGCTCTACGAGCAGTACTTC.